Reported below is one T cell receptor beta chain. Antigen unknown. This sample stems from a study of T-cell memory formation after mild COVID-19. Whole-study context: Largely, TCR clusters stayed within a single donor.

Overall study results and limits: Several responding clones turned up in pre-infection memory, indicating that cross-reactive memory may have taken part. Clones shrinking from day 15 to 85 showed even CD4/CD8 mixes; later expanders tilted CD4+. CD8+ contracting clones occupied EMRA, while CD4+ ones occupied mainly CM and EM.

TCRdb reprocessed the 5' RACE reads with MiXCR, giving one entry per CDR3 protein. The top ten hold about 39% of the sample, which has around 99,000 distinct CDR3 sequences, approximately 14% seen once. The CDR3 covers 15 residues. V shed 4 bases and J 6 bases; nucleotides not matched to a gene: 11. Germline CDR1 MGHRA, CDR2 YSYEKL. Sample: PBMCs or a T cell subset sorted from them (not recorded which). The TCR originated in a man between 18 and 29 years old who had mild COVID-19 (a few samples of this study predate the infection). Cell type and time point are not known. J is TRBJ1-1 and V is TRBV4-1; 7 nucleotides agree with TRBD1. DNA for the CDR3: TGCGCCAGCAGCCTACCACCCCAGGGGGGGGCTGAAGCTTTCTTT. This gives the protein CASSLPPQGGAEAFF.